Listed here are 6 T cell receptor beta chains from one sample, sequenced in a study of CD8+CD57+ T cells in acquired aplastic anemia (dated by TCRdb to 2016 to 2019). Sequencing was carried out with an Illumina HiSeq 2000. TCR beta VDJ combination and CDR3 sequence profiling used genomic DNA as the template. TCRdb redid the processing of the public reads, applying fastp at Q25 and MiXCR, and retained in-frame beta chains. Merged by CDR3 protein, the rows form single entries marked with the most common genes and DNA. The sample table records 150,000 to 200,000 distinct CDR3 sequences; around 45% of these occur just once. The top ten clonotypes cover 2.9% of the sample. Sequenced sample: sorted CD4+, CD8+, or CD8+CD57+ T cells (not recorded which) from PBMCs. The receptors stem from a human donor in good health.

V gene TRBV12-3 or TRBV12-4 combines with J gene TRBJ1-2; D is ambiguous. The V and J ends lost 3 bases and 7 bases respectively, with 15 bases between them. The CDR3 runs 14 residues. CDR3: CASSFNSPESGYTF. In DNA, the CDR3 is TGTGCCAGCAGTTTTAACAGCCCAGAAAGTGGCTACACCTTC.

The chain employs TRBV7-9 and TRBJ1-2; D uncertain. CDR3 length: 13 residues. Germline V lookup: CDR1 SEHNR, CDR2 FQNEAQ (reference sequence). Trimming left V 5 bases short and J 6 bases short, with 13 bases between. The CDR3: CASSQSGIHGYTF. The CDR3 coding sequence is TGTGCCAGCAGCCAATCGGGGATCCATGGCTACACCTTC.

This clonotype was seen only a few times. A read error may be the cause here, since a much bigger clone is one base away. The gene calls are TRBV7-2 and TRBJ2-3; D ambiguous. The CDR3 length is 12 residues. Germline V CDR1 and CDR2: SGHTA, FQGNSA. This CDR3 reads CANSVLGFRWYF. For the CDR3, the DNA is TGTGCCAACAGCGTCCTCGGGTTCAGGTGGTATTTT.

Only a few counts were recorded for this clonotype. The J gene is TRBJ2-7, the V gene TRBV15; 9 positions agree with TRBD2. The trim removed 6 bases at V and 1 base at J, leaving 4 bases unmatched. From germline, CDR1 is LNHNV and CDR2 YYDKDF (reference sequence). The CDR3 spans 14 residues. CDR3 coding DNA: TGTGCCACCAGATCGACTAGCGGATCCTACGAGCAGTACTTC. It yields the protein CATRSTSGSYEQYF.

The chain uses TRBV20-1 and TRBJ1-2, with a possible D match to TRBD1 (5 bases). V was pared by 6 bases and J by 3 bases, with 14 bases between. Germline loops: CDR1 DFQATT, CDR2 SNEGSKA (reference sequence). The CDR3 consists of 13 residues. The CDR3 coding sequence is TGCAGTGCCTACCGGGACGGTGACTATGGCTACACCTTC. Its protein is CSAYRDGDYGYTF.

The chain joins TRBV24-1 to TRBJ2-3; TRBD1 agrees at 8 bases. The germline gives CDR1 KGHDR, CDR2 SFDVKD. V lost 3 bases to trimming and J lost 1 base; unmatched junction nucleotides: 2. The CDR3 totals 15 residues. The CDR3 region is CATSDVDRGTDTQYF. CDR3 DNA sequence: TGTGCCACCAGTGATGTGGACAGGGGCACAGATACGCAGTATTTT.